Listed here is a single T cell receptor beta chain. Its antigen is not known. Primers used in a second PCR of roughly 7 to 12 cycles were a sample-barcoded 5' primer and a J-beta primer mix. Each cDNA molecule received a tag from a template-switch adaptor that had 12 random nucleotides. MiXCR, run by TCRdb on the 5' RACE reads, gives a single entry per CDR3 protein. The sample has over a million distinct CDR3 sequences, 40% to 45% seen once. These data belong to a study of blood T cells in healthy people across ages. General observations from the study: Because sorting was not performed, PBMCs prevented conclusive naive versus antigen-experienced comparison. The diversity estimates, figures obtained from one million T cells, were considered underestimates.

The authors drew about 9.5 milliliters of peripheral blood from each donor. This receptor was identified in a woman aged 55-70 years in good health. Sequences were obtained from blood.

The CDR3 nucleotides are TGTGCTACGAGACCCAGAGGGGGGGAAGACCAAGAGACCCAGTACTTC. This translates into CATRPRGGEDQETQYF. The chain is built from TRBV21-1 and TRBJ2-7; TRBD1 is the table's D call, not checked against the DNA. The end of the DNA is better explained by TRBJ2-5, so the J call may be wrong. TRBV21-1 is given as a pseudogene. This CDR3 is 16 amino acids long.